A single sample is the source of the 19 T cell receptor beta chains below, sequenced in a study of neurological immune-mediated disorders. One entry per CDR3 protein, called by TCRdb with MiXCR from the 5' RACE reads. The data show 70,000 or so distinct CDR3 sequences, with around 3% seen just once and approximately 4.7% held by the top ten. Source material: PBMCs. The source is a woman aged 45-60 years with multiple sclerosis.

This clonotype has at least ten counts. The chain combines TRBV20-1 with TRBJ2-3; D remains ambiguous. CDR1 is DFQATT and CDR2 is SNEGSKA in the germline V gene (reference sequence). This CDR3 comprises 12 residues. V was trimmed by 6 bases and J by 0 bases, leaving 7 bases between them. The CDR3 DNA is TGCAGTGCCCCCGACAGCACAGATACGCAGTATTTT. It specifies CSAPDSTDTQYF.

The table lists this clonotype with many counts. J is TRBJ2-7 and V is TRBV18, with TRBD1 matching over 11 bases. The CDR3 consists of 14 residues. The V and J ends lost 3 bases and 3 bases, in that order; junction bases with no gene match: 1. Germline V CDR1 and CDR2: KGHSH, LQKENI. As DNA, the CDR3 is TGTGCCAGCTCACCCGGGACAGGGGGCTACGAGCAGTACGTC. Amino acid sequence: CASSPGTGGYEQYV.

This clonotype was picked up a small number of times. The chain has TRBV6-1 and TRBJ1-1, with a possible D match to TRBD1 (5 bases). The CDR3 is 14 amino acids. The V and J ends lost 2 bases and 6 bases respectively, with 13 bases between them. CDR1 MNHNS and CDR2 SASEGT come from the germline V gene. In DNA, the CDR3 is TGTGCCAGCAGTGAATCAACAGGCCGCCCTGAAGCTTTCTTT. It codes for CASSESTGRPEAFF.

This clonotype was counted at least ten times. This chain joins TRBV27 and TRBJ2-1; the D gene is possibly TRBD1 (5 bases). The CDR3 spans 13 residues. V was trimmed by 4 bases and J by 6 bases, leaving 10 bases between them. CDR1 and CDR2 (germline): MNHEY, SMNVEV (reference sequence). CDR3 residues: CASSSQGSNEQFF. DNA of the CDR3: TGTGCCAGCAGTTCGCAGGGTAGCAATGAGCAGTTCTTC.

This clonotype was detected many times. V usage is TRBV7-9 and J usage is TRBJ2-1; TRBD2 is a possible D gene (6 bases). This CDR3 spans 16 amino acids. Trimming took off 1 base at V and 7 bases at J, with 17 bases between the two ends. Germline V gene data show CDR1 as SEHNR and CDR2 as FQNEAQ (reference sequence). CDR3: CASSLVLGGVGNEQFF. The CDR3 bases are TGTGCCAGCAGCTTAGTACTGGGGGGAGTTGGAAATGAGCAGTTCTTC.

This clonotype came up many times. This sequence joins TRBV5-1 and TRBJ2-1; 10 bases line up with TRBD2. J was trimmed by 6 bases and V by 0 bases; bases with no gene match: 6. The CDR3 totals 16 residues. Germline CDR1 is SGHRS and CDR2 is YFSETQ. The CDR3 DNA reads TGCGCCAGCAGCTTGGCCCGGGCTAGCGGGAGCAATGAGCAGTTCTTC. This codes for CASSLARASGSNEQFF. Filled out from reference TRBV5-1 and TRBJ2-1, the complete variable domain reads KAGVTQTPRYLIKTRGQQVTLSCSPISGHRSVSWYQQTPGQGLQFLFEYFSETQRNKGNFPGRFSGRQFSNSRSEMNVSTLELGDSALYLCASSLARASGSNEQFFGPGTRLTVL.

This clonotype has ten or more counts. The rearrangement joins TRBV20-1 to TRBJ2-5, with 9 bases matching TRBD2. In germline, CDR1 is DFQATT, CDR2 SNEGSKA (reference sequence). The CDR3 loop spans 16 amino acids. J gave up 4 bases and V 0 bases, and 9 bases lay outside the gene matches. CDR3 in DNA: TGCAGTGCTAGAGAACGGGGGCGGGGGGGCCGAGAGACCCAGTACTTC. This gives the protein CSARERGRGGRETQYF.

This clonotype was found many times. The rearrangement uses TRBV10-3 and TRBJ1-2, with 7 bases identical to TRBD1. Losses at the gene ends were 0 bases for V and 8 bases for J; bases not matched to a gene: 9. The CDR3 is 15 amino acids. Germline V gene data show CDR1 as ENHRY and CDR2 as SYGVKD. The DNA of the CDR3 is TGTGCCATCAGTGAGTCTGGTAGGGGGCTTGACGGCTACACCTTC. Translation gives CAISESGRGLDGYTF.

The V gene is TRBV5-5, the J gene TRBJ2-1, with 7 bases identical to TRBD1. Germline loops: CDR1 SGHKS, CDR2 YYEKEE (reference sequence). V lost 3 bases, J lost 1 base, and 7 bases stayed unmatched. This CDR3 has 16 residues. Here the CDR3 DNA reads TGTGCCAGCAGCTCGGTCCAGGGGGTATCCTACAATGAGCAGTTCTTC. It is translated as CASSSVQGVSYNEQFF. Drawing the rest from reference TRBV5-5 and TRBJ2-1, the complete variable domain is DAGVTQSPTHLIKTRGQQVTLRCSPISGHKSVSWYQQVLGQGPQFIFQYYEKEERGRGNFPDRFSARQFPNYSSELNVNALLLGDSALYLCASSSVQGVSYNEQFFGPGTRLTVL.

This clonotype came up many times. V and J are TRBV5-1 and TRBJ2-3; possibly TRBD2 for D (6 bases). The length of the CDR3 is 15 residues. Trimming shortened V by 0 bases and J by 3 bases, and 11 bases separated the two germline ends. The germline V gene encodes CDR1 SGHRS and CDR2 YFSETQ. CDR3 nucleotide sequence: TGCGCCAGCAGCTTGGACGGGAGAGGGACAGATACGCAGTATTTT. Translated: CASSLDGRGTDTQYF.

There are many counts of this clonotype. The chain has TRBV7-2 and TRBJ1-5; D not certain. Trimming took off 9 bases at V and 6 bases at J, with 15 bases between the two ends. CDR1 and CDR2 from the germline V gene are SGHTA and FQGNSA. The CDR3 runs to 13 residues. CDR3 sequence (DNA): TGTGCCAGTTCGCCGGGAGAAGGTCAGCCCCAGCATTTT. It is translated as CASSPGEGQPQHF.

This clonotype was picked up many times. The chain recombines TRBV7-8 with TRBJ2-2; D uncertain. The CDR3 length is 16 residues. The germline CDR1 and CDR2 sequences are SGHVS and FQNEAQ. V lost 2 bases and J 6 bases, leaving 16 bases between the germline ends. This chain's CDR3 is CASSLPTMRASGELFF. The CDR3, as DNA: TGTGCCAGCAGCTTACCGACCATGAGAGCGTCCGGGGAGCTGTTTTTT. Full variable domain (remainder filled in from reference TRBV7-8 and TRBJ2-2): GAGVSQSPRYKVAKRGQDVALRCDPISGHVSLFWYQQALGQGPEFLTYFQNEAQLDKSGLPSDRFFAERPEGSVSTLKIQRTQQEDSAVYLCASSLPTMRASGELFFGEGSRLTVL.

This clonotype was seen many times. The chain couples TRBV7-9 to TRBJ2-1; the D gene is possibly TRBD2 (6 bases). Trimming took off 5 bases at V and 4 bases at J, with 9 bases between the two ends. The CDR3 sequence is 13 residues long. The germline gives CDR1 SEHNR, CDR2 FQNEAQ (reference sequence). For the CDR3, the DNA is TGTGCCAGCAGCCCTGGGACTTACAATGAGCAGTTCTTC. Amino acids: CASSPGTYNEQFF.

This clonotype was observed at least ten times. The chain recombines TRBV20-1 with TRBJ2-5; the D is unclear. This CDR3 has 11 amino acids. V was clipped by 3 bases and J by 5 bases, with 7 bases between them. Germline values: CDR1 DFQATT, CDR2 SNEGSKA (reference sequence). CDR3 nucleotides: TGCAGTGCTAGGGTGTATGAGACCCAGTACTTC. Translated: CSARVYETQYF.

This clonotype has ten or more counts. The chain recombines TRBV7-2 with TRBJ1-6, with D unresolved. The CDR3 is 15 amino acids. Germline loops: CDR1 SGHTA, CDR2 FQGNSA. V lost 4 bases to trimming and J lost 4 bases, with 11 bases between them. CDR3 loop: CASSSTVDYNSPLHF. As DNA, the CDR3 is TGTGCCAGCAGCTCAACCGTGGATTATAATTCACCCCTCCACTTT.

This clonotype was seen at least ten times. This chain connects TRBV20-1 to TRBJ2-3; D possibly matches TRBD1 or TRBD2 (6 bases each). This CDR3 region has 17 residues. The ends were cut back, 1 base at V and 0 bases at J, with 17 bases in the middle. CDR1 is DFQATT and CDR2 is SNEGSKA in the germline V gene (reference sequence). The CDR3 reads CSARALTRGVSTDTQYF. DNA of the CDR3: TGCAGTGCTAGAGCCTTAACAAGGGGGGTTAGCACAGATACGCAGTATTTT.

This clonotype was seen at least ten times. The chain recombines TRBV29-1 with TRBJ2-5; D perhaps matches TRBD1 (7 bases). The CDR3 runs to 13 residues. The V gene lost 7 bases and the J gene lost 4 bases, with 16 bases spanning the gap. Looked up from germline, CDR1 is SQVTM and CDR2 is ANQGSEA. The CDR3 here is CSAERQGGETQYF. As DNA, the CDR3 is TGCAGCGCCGAACGACAGGGAGGAGAGACCCAGTACTTC.

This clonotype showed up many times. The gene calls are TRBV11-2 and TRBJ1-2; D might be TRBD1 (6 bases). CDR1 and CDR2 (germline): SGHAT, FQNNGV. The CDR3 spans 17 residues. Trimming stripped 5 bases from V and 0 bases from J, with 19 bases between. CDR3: CASSPRDKGVANYGYTF. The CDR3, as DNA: TGTGCCAGCAGCCCCAGGGACAAAGGGGTAGCTAACTATGGCTACACCTTC.

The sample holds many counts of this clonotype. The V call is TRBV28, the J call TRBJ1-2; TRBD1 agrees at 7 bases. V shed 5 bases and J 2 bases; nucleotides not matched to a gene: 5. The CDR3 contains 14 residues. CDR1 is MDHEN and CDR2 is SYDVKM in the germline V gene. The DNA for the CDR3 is TGTGCCAGCAGTGAAGAGGGACAGAACTATGGCTACACCTTC. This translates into CASSEEGQNYGYTF.